This T cell receptor (beta chain) was profiled in a study of neurological immune-mediated disorders (dated by TCRdb to between 2018 and 2021). Some background on the complete study: The study compared peripheral blood TCR-beta repertoires of HTLV-I-associated myelopathy (HAM/TSP) patients, multiple sclerosis patients and healthy controls using UMI-based sequencing. The cohort was made up of 68 subjects, consisting of some 14 HAM/TSP patients, 35 or so multiple sclerosis patients and approximately 20 healthy controls. Longitudinal samples, technical triplicates and paired sorted CD4+ and CD8+ T-cell subsets, alongside PBMC samples, were included among the 90 to 130 TCR-beta libraries. Here is what the overall study found, with its caveats: No identical CDR3 amino acid sequences were shared among expanded clones across subjects, suggesting private TCR-beta repertoires in all groups. TCR clonal expansion was highest in HAM/TSP patients and lowest in MS patients, with MS patients falling below even healthy controls.

This clonotype is medium-sized (0.01 to 0.1%) in terms of sample share. No antigen is known for it. Per-nucleotide qualities are absent, and no much larger clonotype sits a single base away. Libraries from unsorted PBMCs were made from 2 million PBMCs kept in RNAlater at -80 degrees C until RNA extraction. PBMCs were separated from peripheral blood using Ficoll-Hypaque density gradient centrifugation and then cryopreserved in liquid nitrogen. cDNA synthesis used template-switch 5'RACE with a primer carrying a 10-nucleotide random unique molecular identifier tagging each TCR transcript. Over 160 million TCR-beta sequences, covering 15-18 subjects, were produced in each sequencing run. Total RNA was extracted with the RNeasy kit. Using the KAPA Real-time Library Amplification kit, TCR-beta VDJ regions were amplified with primers for the TCR constant region and the 5'RACE anchor. Sample indexes and Illumina adaptors were added in a first PCR, after which library yield was increased in a second PCR. After purification with Ampure beads, the TCR product of roughly 650 bp was size-selected on a 2% E-gel SizeSelection system. Before pooling, library quality was checked on a Bioanalyzer, concentration was measured with Qubit, and libraries were quantified with the Kapa Library Quantification kit. An Illumina HiSeq 2500 sequenced the libraries paired-end 2 x 150 bp. To increase sequence diversity, about 23-30% phiX was spiked into each library pool. On the study's bioinformatics: Quality-filtered reads were processed with the UMI-based MiGEC pipeline, which removed over 75% of raw TCR sequences during error correction. IMGT germline references were used for alignment of VDJ genes, and clonotypes were defined by a unique CDR3 amino acid sequence together with V-J genes. Clonal expansion, Shannon diversity and CDR3 relatedness (CalcPairwiseDistances, ClusterSamples) were evaluated with VDJtools, and phylogenetic trees were built with CLCbio workbench. Clones with at least 8 unique UMIs were defined as expanded, with this threshold being based on coefficient-of-variation modelling across technical triplicates. TCRdb trimmed public reads at Q25 via fastp, called clones via MiXCR and kept in-frame beta chains. Duplicate CDR3 protein sequences are folded into a single record with the most common DNA and genes. The V and J calls and clone size come from TCRdb's table, not from the authors' own analysis. A total of some 37,000 distinct CDR3 sequences appear in this sample, approximately 10% of them only once. Of the sample, about 6.6% is held by the ten largest clones.

From the cysteine up to the phenylalanine, the CDR3 has a length of 15 residues. This entry keeps only the CDR3 DNA: 45 bases, framed from base 1. A distance of 12 bases separates the germline ends of V and J, which lose 0 bases and 6 bases respectively. Taken from the germline V gene (reference sequence), the CDR1 and CDR2 loops are DFQATT and SNEGSKA. Material for sequencing was PBMCs. This clonotype was obtained from a woman aged 25 to 45 with HTLV-1-associated myelopathy (HAM/TSP). The rearrangement joined TRBV20-1 to TRBJ1-6; the D gene is possibly TRBD1, with 6 bases matching. The bases are TGCAGTGCTAGAGATGACGGCAGGGGTAATTCACCCCTCCACTTT. It codes for CSARDDGRGNSPLHF.